Shown below are 9 T cell receptor beta chains from a single sample sequenced in a study of cytomegalovirus exposure and HLA in healthy donors. Profiled with immunoSEQ multiplex PCR; TCRdb holds only in-frame clones, not every one. There are about 110,000 clones in the sample; roughly 88% occur only once, and 1.4% lies in the top ten. Sequencing used PBMCs. These receptors were obtained from a woman aged 30 to 39 in good health and CMV-seropositive.

This clone was seen a handful of times. The chain has TRBV30 and TRBJ1-5; D is possibly TRBD1 (5 bases). The V end lost 0 bases, the J end lost 6 bases, and 9 bases lay between the germline ends. Per germline, CDR1 GTSNPN and CDR2 SVGIG (reference sequence). The CDR3 is 13 residues long. The CDR3 loop is CAWSVRGGQPQHF. Here the CDR3 DNA reads TGTGCCTGGAGTGTACGGGGGGGTCAGCCCCAGCATTTT.

This chain links TRBV30 with TRBJ2-2; TRBD1 matches at 7 bases. The CDR3 runs to 16 residues. Germline CDR1 GTSNPN, CDR2 SVGIG (reference sequence). V lost 1 base, J lost 6 bases, and 11 bases stayed unmatched. The CDR3 loop is CAWSERRDSQAGELFF. CDR3 bases: TGTGCCTGGAGTGAGCGACGGGACAGTCAGGCCGGGGAGCTGTTTTTT.

The chain links TRBV21-1 to TRBJ1-2; the table's D gene call, TRBD1, was not cross checked with the DNA. TRBV21-1 is recorded as a pseudogene. This CDR3 is 15 amino acids long. CDR3 nucleotide sequence: TGTGCCAGCAGCAACATACAGGGGGTTGACTATGGCTACACCTTC. It specifies CASSNIQGVDYGYTF.

This clone was picked up one time. The rearrangement links TRBV30 to TRBJ1-1; unclear D gene. The V and J ends lost 0 bases and 6 bases respectively, with 5 bases between them. Per the germline V gene, CDR1 is GTSNPN and CDR2 is SVGIG (reference sequence). This CDR3 has 11 residues. CDR3 sequence: CAWSVLPEAFF. Here the CDR3 DNA reads TGTGCCTGGAGTGTACTTCCTGAAGCTTTCTTT. The whole variable domain, remainder taken from reference TRBV30 and TRBJ1-1, is SQTIHQWPATLVQPVGSPLSLECTVEGTSNPNLYWYRQAAGRGLQLLFYSVGIGQISSEVPQNLSASRPQDRQFILSSKKLLLSDSGFYLCAWSVLPEAFFGQGTRLTVV.

This sequence joins TRBV6-6 and TRBJ2-6, with D unclear. The CDR3 is 15 amino acids. V dropped 2 bases and J dropped 2 bases, with 7 bases sitting between them. CDR1 and CDR2 (germline): MNHNY, SVGAGI (reference sequence). As DNA, the CDR3 is TGTGCCAGCAGTTACCGAGGCACTGGGGCCAACGTCCTGACTTTC. This codes for CASSYRGTGANVLTF.

This clone appeared a single time. V is TRBV7-6 and J is TRBJ1-2; D is unresolved. Germline CDR1 and CDR2: SGHVS and FNYEAQ. The CDR3 runs 13 residues. Trimming took off 1 base at V and 8 bases at J, with 11 bases between the two ends. The CDR3 nucleotides read TGTGCCAGCAGCTTAGGACCCGGGAGAGGCTACACCTTC. Encoded protein: CASSLGPGRGYTF.

The chain couples TRBV4-1 to TRBJ2-5; TRBD1 agrees at 9 bases. Trimming at V came to 4 bases and at J to 4 bases, leaving 4 bases not matched to a gene. CDR3 size: 14 residues. Germline-derived CDR1 and CDR2 are MGHRA and YSYEKL. CDR3 protein: CASSRGTGPETQYF. CDR3 sequence (DNA): TGCGCCAGCAGCCGCGGGACAGGGCCAGAGACCCAGTACTTC.

The chain couples TRBV7-6 to TRBJ2-3; 10 nucleotides match TRBD2. The CDR3 is 16 amino acids. Unmatched junction bases numbered 2, after V lost 0 bases and J lost 2 bases. The germline gives CDR1 SGHVS, CDR2 FNYEAQ. CDR3 nucleotide sequence: TGTGCCAGCAGCTTAGCTAGCGGGGGGCCCACAGATACGCAGTATTTT. The encoded protein is CASSLASGGPTDTQYF.

This clone was found once. J is TRBJ2-7 and V is TRBV6-5, with D unclear. V gave up 10 bases and J gave up 0 bases, with 7 bases separating them. The CDR3 runs to 11 residues. Germline V lookup: CDR1 MNHEY, CDR2 SVGAGI. The DNA of the CDR3 is TGTGCCACCTTGAGCTCCTACGAGCAGTACTTC. This sequence encodes CATLSSYEQYF.